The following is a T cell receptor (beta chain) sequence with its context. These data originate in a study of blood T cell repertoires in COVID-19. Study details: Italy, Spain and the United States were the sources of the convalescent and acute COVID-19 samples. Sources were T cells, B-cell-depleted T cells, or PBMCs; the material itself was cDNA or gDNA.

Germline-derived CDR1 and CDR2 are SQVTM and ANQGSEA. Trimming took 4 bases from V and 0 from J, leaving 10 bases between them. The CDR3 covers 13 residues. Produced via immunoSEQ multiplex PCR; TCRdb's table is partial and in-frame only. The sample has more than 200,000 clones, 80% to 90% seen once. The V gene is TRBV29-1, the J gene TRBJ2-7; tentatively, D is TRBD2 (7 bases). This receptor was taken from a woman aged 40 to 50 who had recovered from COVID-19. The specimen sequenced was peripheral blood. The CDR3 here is CSVGGGDSYEQYF. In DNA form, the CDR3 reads TGCAGCGTTGGAGGGGGGGACTCCTACGAGCAGTACTTC.